The 25 T cell receptor beta chains below all came from one sample that was sequenced in a study of blood T cells in healthy people across ages. For the second PCR, which ran for 7 to 11 cycles, a sample-barcoded 5' primer and a J-beta primer mix were used. Each CDR3 protein gets one entry after TCRdb re-called the 5' RACE reads with MiXCR. The repertoire consists of about 670,000 distinct CDR3 sequences, with about 50% occurring once and the leading ten covering roughly 13%. Material: blood. These receptors originate from a woman of 80 years or more in good health.

The chain uses TRBV28 and TRBJ2-5; 7 nucleotides line up with TRBD2. Germline assignment: CDR1 MDHEN and CDR2 SYDVKM. V lost 5 bases, J lost 6 bases, and 9 bases stayed unmatched. This CDR3 has 14 residues. The CDR3 DNA follows: TGTGCCAGCAGTCTTCCTCTAGCGGAACAGACCCAGTACTTC. This gives the protein CASSLPLAEQTQYF.

At least ten counts were recorded for this clonotype. The chain's CDR3 is CSAPQYTGARTDTQYF. CDR3 nucleotides: TGCAGTGCCCCCCAGTATACAGGGGCTCGGACAGATACGCAGTATTTT. The chain combines TRBV20-1 with TRBJ2-3; 7 nucleotides match TRBD1. The V gene's germline CDR1 is DFQATT and CDR2 SNEGSKA (reference sequence). This CDR3 contains 16 residues. With 6 bases clipped from V and 3 bases from J, the junction kept 15 bases outside the gene matches.

This clonotype was seen a handful of times. V gene TRBV20-1 combines with J gene TRBJ2-5; TRBD2 matches at 7 bases. Trimming removed 3 bases from V and 2 bases from J; junction bases left unmatched: 12. CDR1 is DFQATT and CDR2 is SNEGSKA in the germline V gene (reference sequence). The CDR3 length is 16 residues. CDR3 loop: CSARQGLAAQQETQYF. CDR3 in DNA: TGCAGTGCTAGGCAGGGTCTAGCGGCCCAGCAAGAGACCCAGTACTTC.

The chain employs TRBV9 and TRBJ2-1, with TRBD2 identical over 10 bases. This CDR3 has 17 amino acids. Trimming at V came to 1 base and at J to 6 bases, leaving 10 bases not matched to a gene. Germline CDR1 is SGDLS and CDR2 is YYNGEE. CDR3 amino acids: CASSVSIPGLAINEQFF. The CDR3 nucleotides read TGTGCCAGCAGCGTATCAATTCCGGGACTAGCGATCAATGAGCAGTTCTTC.

The table lists this clonotype with many counts. CDR3 loop: CASSNAVGVGNQPQHF. The CDR3, as DNA: TGTGCCAGCAGTAACGCGGTCGGAGTCGGCAATCAGCCCCAGCATTTT. This sequence joins TRBV6-6 and TRBJ1-5; no clear D gene. V was pared by 5 bases and J by 2 bases, with 16 bases between. This CDR3 has 16 amino acids. CDR1 MNHNY and CDR2 SVGAGI come from the germline V gene (reference sequence).

The V gene is TRBV7-2, the J gene TRBJ1-4; no clear D. This CDR3 contains 15 residues. The ends were cut back, 5 bases at V and 3 bases at J, with 13 bases in the middle. The germline V gene encodes CDR1 SGHTA and CDR2 FQGNSA. The CDR3 region is CASSPPGSANEKLFF. For the CDR3, the DNA is TGTGCCAGCAGCCCTCCTGGGTCAGCTAATGAAAAACTGTTTTTT.

DNA for the CDR3: TGTGCCAGCAGCTTAGAGTCCTACAGCGATGGCTACACCTTC. This translates into CASSLESYSDGYTF. The chain couples TRBV11-2 to TRBJ1-2, with unresolved D. From germline, CDR1 is SGHAT and CDR2 FQNNGV. Between the trimmed V and J ends, which lost 0 bases and 6 bases, there was a span of 11 bases. The CDR3 totals 14 residues.

This clonotype appeared many times. The junction does not match germline at one end; this may be a read error. This chain connects TRBV2 to TRBJ2-7, with D possibly matching TRBD2 (5 bases). The length of the CDR3 is 13 residues. CDR1 is SNHLY and CDR2 is FYNNEI in the germline V gene. The CDR3 is CSSTLGRDYEQYF. CDR3 sequence (DNA): TGTTCCAGCACCCTAGGGAGAGACTACGAGCAGTACTTC.

This clonotype was seen a few times. The chain carries TRBV2 and TRBJ2-3; no clear D gene. With 2 bases removed from V and 11 bases from J, the gap between germline ends came to 8 bases. The germline V gene has CDR1 SNHLY and CDR2 FYNNEI. This CDR3 has 11 amino acids. The CDR3 sequence: CASSETRKQYF. In nucleotides, the CDR3 is TGTGCCAGCAGTGAAACTCGTAAGCAGTATTTT.

This clonotype has just a few counts. The junction does not match germline at one end; this may be a read error. The chain is built from TRBV7-2 and TRBJ2-1; 7 bases agree with TRBD1. The CDR3 loop spans 15 amino acids. Germline CDR1 SGHTA, CDR2 FQGNSA. The CDR3, as DNA: TGTGCCAGCAGCTTTTGGACAGGCCCCTACACTGAGCAGTTCTTC. The encoded protein is CASSFWTGPYTEQFF.

This clonotype was seen only once. The DNA of the CDR3 is TGTGCCAGCAGTTTCTATTCGGGACAGCTCTTAAACATTCAGTACTTC. This codes for CASSFYSGQLLNIQYF. This chain links TRBV12-3 or TRBV12-4 with TRBJ2-4, with 7 bases matching TRBD1. V shed 3 bases and J 6 bases; nucleotides not matched to a gene: 11. The CDR3 spans 16 residues.

The chain recombines TRBV29-1 with TRBJ2-4; 9 bases map to TRBD1. This CDR3 comprises 16 residues. With 0 bases clipped from V and 4 bases from J, the junction kept 7 bases outside the gene matches. Germline-derived CDR1 and CDR2 are SQVTM and ANQGSEA. CDR3 sequence: CSVEDRLGTGKNIQYF. The CDR3, as DNA: TGCAGCGTTGAAGATCGCTTGGGGACAGGGAAAAACATTCAGTACTTC. Filled out from reference TRBV29-1 and TRBJ2-4, the complete variable domain reads SAVISQKPSRDICQRGTSLTIQCQVDSQVTMMFWYRQQPGQSLTLIATANQGSEATYESGFVIDKFPISRPNLTFSTLTVSNMSPEDSSIYLCSVEDRLGTGKNIQYFGAGTRLSVL.

This sequence joins TRBV20-1 and TRBJ1-2; D uncertain. The CDR3 is 14 residues long. Looked up from germline, CDR1 is DFQATT and CDR2 is SNEGSKA (reference sequence). V was pared by 5 bases and J by 6 bases, with 19 bases between. The CDR3: CSADPPGRFDGYTF. For the CDR3, the DNA is TGCAGTGCTGACCCCCCCGGACGATTCGATGGCTACACCTTC.

This clonotype was seen many times. The V and J genes are TRBV29-1 and TRBJ2-3, with no clear D. V lost 4 bases to trimming and J lost 1 base, with 6 bases between them. CDR3 length equals 12 residues. CDR1 SQVTM and CDR2 ANQGSEA come from the germline V gene. CDR3 residues: CSVVSGTDTQYF. CDR3 DNA sequence: TGCAGCGTTGTTTCAGGCACAGATACGCAGTATTTT.

Regarding this clonotype: Possible read error: a much larger clone is one base away. The V and J genes are TRBV12-3 or TRBV12-4 and TRBJ2-3; TRBD2 aligns across 8 bases. This CDR3 contains 19 residues. CDR3 in DNA: TGTGCCAGCAGTTTTTGGGGGAGAGGAATAGCGGGAAGCACAGGTACGCAGTATTTT. It yields the protein CASSFWGRGIAGSTGTQYF.

At least ten counts were recorded for this clonotype. This chain uses TRBV29-1 with TRBJ2-2; 7 nucleotides align to TRBD1. The trim removed 2 bases at V and 7 bases at J, leaving 7 bases unmatched. CDR3 length: 14 amino acids. Germline CDR1 is SQVTM and CDR2 is ANQGSEA. CDR3 sequence reads: CSVENRGYVGELFF. The CDR3 nucleotides read TGCAGCGTTGAAAACAGGGGTTATGTCGGGGAGCTGTTTTTT.

This clonotype was seen at least ten times. V and J are TRBV29-1 and TRBJ2-1, with D maybe TRBD2 (6 bases). Germline V CDR1 and CDR2: SQVTM, ANQGSEA. The CDR3 has 15 residues. Trimming left V 7 bases short and J 1 base short, with 17 bases between. For the CDR3, the DNA is TGCAGCGGAGCGGGTGGCGGGAAATCCTACAATGAGCAGTTCTTC. This codes for CSGAGGGKSYNEQFF.

V is TRBV7-2 and J is TRBJ1-1; TRBD1 might be the D (5 bases). The CDR3 is 14 residues long. Germline-derived CDR1 and CDR2 are SGHTA and FQGNSA. Trimming stripped 3 bases from V and 3 bases from J, with 11 bases between. Here the CDR3 DNA reads TGTGCCAGCAGCTTTTACGGAGGGGACACTGAAGCTTTCTTT. Amino acid sequence: CASSFYGGDTEAFF. The variable domain in full, completed from reference TRBV7-2 and TRBJ1-1, reads GAGVSQSPSNKVTEKGKDVELRCDPISGHTALYWYRQSLGQGLEFLIYFQGNSAPDKSGLPSDRFSAERTGGSVSTLTIQRTQQEDSAVYLCASSFYGGDTEAFFGQGTRLTVV.

Concerning this clonotype: A much larger clone differs from this one at a single base, so this may be a read error. V and J are TRBV20-1 and TRBJ1-2; 9 bases align to TRBD1. Germline values: CDR1 DFQATT, CDR2 SNEGSKA (reference sequence). The CDR3 contains 13 residues. The DNA of the CDR3 is TGCAGTGCTTGGGACAGGGCCCAGGATGGCCACACCTTC. As protein: CSAWDRAQDGHTF.

The chain has TRBV10-3 and TRBJ2-7; 11 bases map to TRBD2. Germline V lookup: CDR1 ENHRY, CDR2 SYGVKD. CDR3 length: 16 residues. J gave up 3 bases and V 3 bases, and 7 bases lay outside the gene matches. The CDR3 region has the DNA TGTGCCATCAGTGAAGGGACTAGCGGCCGTGTCTACGAGCAGTACTTC. Translated, it gives CAISEGTSGRVYEQYF.

This chain uses TRBV4-1 with TRBJ1-4; a weak D match, TRBD1 (6 bases). The V end lost 5 bases, the J end lost 8 bases, and 21 bases lay between the germline ends. The CDR3 extends over 16 amino acids. The germline V gene has CDR1 MGHRA and CDR2 YSYEKL. The CDR3 DNA reads TGCGCCAGCAGCAAGCCCTCCGGGGGGCAAGGAGAAAAACTGTTTTTT. The encoded protein is CASSKPSGGQGEKLFF.

Regarding this clonotype: Given a much more abundant clone one base away, this may be a read error. This sequence joins TRBV27 and TRBJ2-7; possibly TRBD1 for D (5 bases). With 3 bases removed from V and 6 bases from J, the gap between germline ends came to 9 bases. Germline values: CDR1 MNHEY, CDR2 SMNVEV (reference sequence). There are 12 residues in the CDR3. The CDR3, as DNA: TGTGCCAGCAGTTTTCAGGGCGGCGAGCAGTACTTC. Translating it yields CASSFQGGEQYF.

To note about this clonotype: This may come from a read error, since a much larger clone is one base off. The rearrangement joins TRBV9 to TRBJ2-3; D gene unclear. Trimming removed 0 bases at V and 2 bases at J, with 13 bases between. Looked up from germline, CDR1 is SGDLS and CDR2 is YYNGEE. CDR3 length: 16 residues. The CDR3 sequence: CASSVDGLGYTDTQYF. The CDR3 nucleotides are TGTGCCAGCAGCGTAGACGGGCTCGGATACACAGATACGCAGTATTTT.

The V call is TRBV20-1, the J call TRBJ2-5; 7 bases align to TRBD1. This CDR3 has 14 amino acids. CDR1 and CDR2 (germline): DFQATT, SNEGSKA (reference sequence). With V trimmed by 6 bases and J by 9 bases, 16 bases remained unmatched. The CDR3 loop is CSAPTQGVGLAQYF. The CDR3, as DNA: TGCAGTGCCCCAACCCAGGGGGTCGGGTTGGCCCAGTACTTC.

V and J are TRBV11-1 and TRBJ2-5, with D perhaps TRBD2 (6 bases). V was pared by 1 base and J by 5 bases, with 14 bases between. This CDR3 comprises 15 residues. CDR1 and CDR2 from the germline V gene are SGHAT and FQDESV (reference sequence). CDR3 in amino acids: CASSLGRGLEETQYF. In nucleotides, the CDR3 is TGTGCCAGCAGCTTAGGGCGGGGCTTGGAGGAGACCCAGTACTTC.